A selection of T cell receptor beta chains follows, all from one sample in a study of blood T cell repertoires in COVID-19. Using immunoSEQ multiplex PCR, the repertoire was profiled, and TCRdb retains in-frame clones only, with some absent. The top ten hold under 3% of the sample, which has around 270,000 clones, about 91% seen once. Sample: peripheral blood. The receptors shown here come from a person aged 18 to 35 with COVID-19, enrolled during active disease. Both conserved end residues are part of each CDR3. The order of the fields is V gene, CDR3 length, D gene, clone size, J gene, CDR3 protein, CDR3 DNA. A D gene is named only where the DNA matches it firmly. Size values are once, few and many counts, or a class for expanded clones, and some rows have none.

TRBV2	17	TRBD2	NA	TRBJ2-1	CASSEGPRGSGRNGQFF	TGTGCCAGCAGTGAAGGACCCCGTGGTAGCGGGAGAAACGGGCAGTTCTTC
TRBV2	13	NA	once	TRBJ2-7	CASSERQIYEQYF	TGTGCCAGCAGTGAGCGGCAAATCTACGAGCAGTACTTC
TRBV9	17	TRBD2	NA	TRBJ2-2	CASSVGSGLNNTGELFF	TGTGCCAGCAGCGTTGGTAGCGGGCTTAATAACACCGGGGAGCTGTTTTTT
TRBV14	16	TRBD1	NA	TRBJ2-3	CASSRLTGPVVDTQYF	TGTGCCAGCAGCCGACTGACAGGGCCCGTGGTTGATACGCAGTATTTT
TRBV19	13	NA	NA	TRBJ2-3	CASGMSFADTQYF	TGTGCCAGCGGTATGAGTTTCGCAGATACGCAGTATTTT
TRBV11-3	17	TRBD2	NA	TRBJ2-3	CASSCPELAGVANTQYF	TGTGCCAGCAGCTGCCCCGAACTAGCGGGAGTAGCAAATACGCAGTATTTT
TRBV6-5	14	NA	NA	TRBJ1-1	CASSLTTGNTEAFF	TGTGCCAGCAGTTTAACGACAGGAAACACTGAAGCTTTCTTT
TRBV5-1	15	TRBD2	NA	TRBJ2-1	CASSTYSGSNNEQFF	TGCGCCAGCAGCACCTATAGCGGGAGCAACAATGAGCAGTTCTTC
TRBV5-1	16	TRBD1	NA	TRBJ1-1	CASSLGTGGLNTEAFF	TGCGCCAGCAGTTTGGGAACAGGGGGCTTGAACACTGAAGCTTTCTTT
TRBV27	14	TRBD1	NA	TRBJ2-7	CASKLGTGSYEQYF	TGTGCCAGCAAACTAGGGACAGGTAGCTACGAGCAGTACTTC
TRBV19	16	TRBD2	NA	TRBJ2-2	CASSISSGIGAGELFF	TGTGCCAGTAGTATCTCTAGCGGGATTGGCGCCGGGGAGCTGTTTTTT
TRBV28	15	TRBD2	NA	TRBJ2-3	CASRLADYSTDTQYF	TGTGCCAGCAGGCTAGCGGACTACAGCACAGATACGCAGTATTTT
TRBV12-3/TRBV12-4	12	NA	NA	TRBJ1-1	CASNRENTEAFF	TGTGCCAGCAACCGCGAGAACACTGAAGCTTTCTTT
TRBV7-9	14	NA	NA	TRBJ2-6	CASSWTRGANVLTF	TGTGCCAGCAGCTGGACACGCGGGGCCAACGTCCTGACTTTC
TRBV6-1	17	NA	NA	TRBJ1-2	CASSDDTTGPKVYGYTF	TGTGCCAGCAGTGACGATACGACAGGACCCAAGGTGTATGGCTACACCTTC
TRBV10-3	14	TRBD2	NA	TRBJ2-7	CAIRSGEGRDEQYF	TGTGCCATCAGGTCGGGGGAGGGTCGGGACGAGCAGTACTTC
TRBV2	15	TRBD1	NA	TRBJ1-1	CASSLRDRTPEEAFF	TGTGCCAGCTCTCTCAGGGACAGAACTCCGGAGGAAGCTTTCTTT
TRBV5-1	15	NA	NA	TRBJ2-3	CASSLGGGKTDTQYF	TGCGCCAGCAGCTTGGGAGGCGGGAAAACAGATACGCAGTATTTT
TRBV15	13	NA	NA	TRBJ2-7	CATSRDPPGEQYF	TGTGCCACCAGCAGAGACCCCCCGGGGGAGCAGTACTTC
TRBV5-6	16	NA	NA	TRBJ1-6	CASKRGEDSYNSPLHF	TGTGCCAGTAAACGGGGAGAGGACTCCTATAATTCACCCCTCCACTTT
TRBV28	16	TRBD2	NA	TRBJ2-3	CASSSRLAGPPDTQYF	TGTGCCAGCAGTTCCCGACTAGCGGGACCGCCGGATACGCAGTATTTT
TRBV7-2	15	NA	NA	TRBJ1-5	CASSSDTYSNQPQHF	TGTGCCAGCAGCTCGGACACTTATAGCAATCAGCCCCAGCATTTT
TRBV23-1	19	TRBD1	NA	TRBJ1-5	CASGNNPVGDRGVNQPQHF	TGCGCCAGCGGAAACAACCCAGTGGGGGACAGGGGTGTAAATCAGCCCCAGCATTTT
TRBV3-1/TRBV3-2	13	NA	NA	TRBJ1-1	CASSWGRGPEAFF	TGTGCCAGCAGCTGGGGGAGGGGCCCTGAAGCTTTCTTT
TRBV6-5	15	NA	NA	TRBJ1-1	CASSYSTQGSTEAFF	TGTGCCAGCAGTTACTCTACCCAGGGGAGTACTGAAGCTTTCTTT
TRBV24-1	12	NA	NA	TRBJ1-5	CAVQESNQPQHF	TGTGCCGTTCAGGAAAGCAATCAGCCCCAGCATTTT
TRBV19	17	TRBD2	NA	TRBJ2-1	CASSIEEGLAAYNEQFF	TGTGCCAGTAGTATAGAGGAGGGACTAGCGGCATACAATGAGCAGTTCTTC
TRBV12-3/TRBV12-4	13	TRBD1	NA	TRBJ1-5	CASSLTGDQPQHF	TGTGCCAGCAGCTTGACAGGGGACCAGCCCCAGCATTTT
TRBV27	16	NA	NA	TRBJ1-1	CASSLKPYRANTEAFF	TGTGCCAGCAGTTTAAAACCGTACAGGGCGAACACTGAAGCTTTCTTT
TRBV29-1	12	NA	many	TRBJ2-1	CSVEGQVQEQFF	TGCAGCGTTGAAGGACAAGTCCAGGAGCAGTTCTTC
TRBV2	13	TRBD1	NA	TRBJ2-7	CAREGQEIYEQYF	TGTGCCAGGGAGGGACAGGAGATCTACGAGCAGTACTTC
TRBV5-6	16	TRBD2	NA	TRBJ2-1	CASSSLLAGGVNEQFF	TGTGCCAGCAGCTCCTTACTAGCGGGAGGGGTCAATGAGCAGTTCTTC
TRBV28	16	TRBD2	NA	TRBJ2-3	CASSLETSGITDTQYF	TGTGCCAGCAGTTTGGAGACTAGCGGGATCACAGATACGCAGTATTTT
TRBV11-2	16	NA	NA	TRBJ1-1	CASSLDRTGTNTEAFF	TGTGCCAGCAGCTTAGATCGTACAGGGACGAACACTGAAGCTTTCTTT
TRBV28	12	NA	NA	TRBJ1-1	CASSSSGTEAFF	TGTGCCAGCAGTTCCTCAGGGACTGAAGCTTTCTTT
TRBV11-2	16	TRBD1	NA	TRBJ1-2	CASSFWPGTGSYGYTF	TGTGCCAGCAGCTTTTGGCCCGGGACAGGGAGCTATGGCTACACCTTC
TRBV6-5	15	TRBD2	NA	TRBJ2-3	CASLRGGRQEDTQYF	TGTGCCAGCTTGCGGGGGGGGCGTCAAGAAGATACGCAGTATTTT
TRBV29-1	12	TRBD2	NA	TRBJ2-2	CSSWEGTGELFF	TGCAGCTCCTGGGAGGGCACCGGGGAGCTGTTTTTT
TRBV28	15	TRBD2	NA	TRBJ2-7	CASSLPGLAAYEQYF	TGTGCCAGCAGTTTGCCGGGACTAGCGGCCTACGAGCAGTACTTC
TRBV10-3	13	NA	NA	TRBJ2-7	CAIWDSDDYEQYF	TGTGCCATTTGGGACTCTGATGATTACGAGCAGTACTTC
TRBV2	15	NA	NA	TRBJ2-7	CASALTWDSAYEQYF	TGTGCCAGTGCTCTAACTTGGGACTCCGCCTACGAGCAGTACTTC
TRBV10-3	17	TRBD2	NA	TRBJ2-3	CAISDPASGRAPDTQYF	TGTGCCATCAGTGACCCCGCTAGCGGGAGGGCCCCAGATACGCAGTATTTT
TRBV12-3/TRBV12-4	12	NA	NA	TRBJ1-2	CASSLSNYGYTF	TGTGCCAGCAGTTTATCGAACTATGGCTACACCTTC
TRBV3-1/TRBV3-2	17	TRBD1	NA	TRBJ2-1	CASSPYLGQGLEAEQFF	TGTGCCAGCAGTCCTTACCTGGGACAGGGTTTAGAGGCAGAGCAGTTCTTC
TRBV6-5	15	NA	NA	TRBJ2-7	CASSYSSGLPYEQYF	TGTGCCAGCAGTTACTCGTCAGGGTTACCCTACGAGCAGTACTTC
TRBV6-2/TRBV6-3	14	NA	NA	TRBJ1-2	CASSRGQLNYGYTF	TGTGCCAGCAGTCGGGGACAACTCAACTATGGCTACACCTTC
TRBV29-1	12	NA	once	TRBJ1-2	CSVGGQNYGYTF	TGCAGCGTTGGAGGACAGAACTATGGCTACACCTTC
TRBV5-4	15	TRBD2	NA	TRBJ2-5	CASSLGLAGEETQYF	TGTGCCAGCAGCTTGGGACTAGCGGGAGAAGAGACCCAGTACTTC
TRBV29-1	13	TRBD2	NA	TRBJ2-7	CSVGLAYTYEQYF	TGCAGCGTTGGACTAGCGTATACCTACGAGCAGTACTTC
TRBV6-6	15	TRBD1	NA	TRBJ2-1	CASSFRDSSYNEQFF	TGTGCCAGCAGTTTCCGGGACAGTTCCTACAATGAGCAGTTCTTC
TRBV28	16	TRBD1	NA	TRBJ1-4	CASSLLTTGTQEKLFF	TGTGCCAGCAGTTTATTAACGACAGGGACTCAGGAAAAACTGTTTTTT
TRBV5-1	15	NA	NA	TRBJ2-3	CASSASPGQPDTQYF	TGCGCCAGCAGCGCGTCCCCAGGGCAGCCAGATACGCAGTATTTT
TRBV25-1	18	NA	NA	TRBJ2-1	CASSATMTGSGISNEQFF	TGTGCCAGCAGTGCCACCATGACAGGATCTGGTATTAGCAATGAGCAGTTCTTC
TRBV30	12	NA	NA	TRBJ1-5	CAWMRGNQPQHF	TGTGCCTGGATGAGGGGCAATCAGCCCCAGCATTTT
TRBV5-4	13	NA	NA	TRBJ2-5	CASSLGLEETQYF	TGTGCCAGCAGCTTGGGACTAGAAGAGACCCAGTACTTC
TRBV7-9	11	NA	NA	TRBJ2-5	CASSSYETQYF	TGTGCCAGCAGCTCGTATGAGACCCAGTACTTC
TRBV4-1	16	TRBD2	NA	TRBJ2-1	CASSQVLAGAHNEQFF	TGCGCCAGCAGCCAAGTACTAGCGGGGGCCCACAATGAGCAGTTCTTC